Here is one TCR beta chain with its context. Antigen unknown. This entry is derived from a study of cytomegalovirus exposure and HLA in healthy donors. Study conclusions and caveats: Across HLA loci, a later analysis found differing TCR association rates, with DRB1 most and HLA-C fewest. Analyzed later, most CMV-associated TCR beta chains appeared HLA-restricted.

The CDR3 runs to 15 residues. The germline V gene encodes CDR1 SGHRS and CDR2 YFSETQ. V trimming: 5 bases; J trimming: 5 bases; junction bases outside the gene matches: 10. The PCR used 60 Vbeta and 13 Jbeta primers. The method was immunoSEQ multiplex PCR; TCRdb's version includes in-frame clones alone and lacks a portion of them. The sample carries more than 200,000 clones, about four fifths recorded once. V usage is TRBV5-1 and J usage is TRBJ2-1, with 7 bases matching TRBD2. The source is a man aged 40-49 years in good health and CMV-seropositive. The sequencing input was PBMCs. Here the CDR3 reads CASRVRTGGHNEQFF. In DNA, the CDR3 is TGCGCCAGCAGGGTAAGGACGGGAGGCCACAATGAGCAGTTCTTC.